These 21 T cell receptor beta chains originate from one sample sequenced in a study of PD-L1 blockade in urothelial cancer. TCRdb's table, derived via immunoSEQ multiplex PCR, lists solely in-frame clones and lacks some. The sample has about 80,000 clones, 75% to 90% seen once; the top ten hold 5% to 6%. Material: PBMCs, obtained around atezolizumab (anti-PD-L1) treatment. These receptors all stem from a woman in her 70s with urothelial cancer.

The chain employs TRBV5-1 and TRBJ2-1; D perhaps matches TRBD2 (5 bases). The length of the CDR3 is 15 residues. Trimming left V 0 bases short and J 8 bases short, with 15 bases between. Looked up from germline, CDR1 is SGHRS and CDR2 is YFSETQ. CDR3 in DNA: TGCGCCAGCAGCTTGGCGGAGCCTAGCTTCCATGAGCAGTTCTTC. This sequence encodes CASSLAEPSFHEQFF.

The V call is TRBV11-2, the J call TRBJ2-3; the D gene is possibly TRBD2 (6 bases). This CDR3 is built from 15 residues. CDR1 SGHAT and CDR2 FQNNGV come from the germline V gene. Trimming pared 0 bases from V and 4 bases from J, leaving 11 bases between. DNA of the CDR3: TGTGCCAGCAGCTTAGAAGGGACTTCTTCAGATACGCAGTATTTT. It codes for CASSLEGTSSDTQYF.

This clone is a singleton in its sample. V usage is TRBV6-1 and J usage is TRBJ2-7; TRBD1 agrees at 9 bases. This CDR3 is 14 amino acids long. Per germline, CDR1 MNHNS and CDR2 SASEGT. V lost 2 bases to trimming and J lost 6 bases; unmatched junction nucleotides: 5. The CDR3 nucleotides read TGTGCCAGCAGTGAAACCTGGACAGGGGTCGAGCAGTACTTC. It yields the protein CASSETWTGVEQYF.

The CDR3 is CASSEGPSYEQYF. The CDR3 DNA reads TGTGCCAGCAGTGAGGGCCCCTCCTACGAGCAGTACTTC. The chain is built from TRBV6-4 and TRBJ2-7; D is unresolved. Trimming shortened V by 3 bases and J by 0 bases, and 6 bases separated the two germline ends. Germline CDR1 and CDR2: MRHNA and SNTAGT. The CDR3 totals 13 residues.

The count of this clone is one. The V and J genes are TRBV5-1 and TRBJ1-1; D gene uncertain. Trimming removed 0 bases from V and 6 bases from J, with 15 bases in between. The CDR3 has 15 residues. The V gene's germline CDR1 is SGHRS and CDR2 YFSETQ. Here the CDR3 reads CASSLVEGYSPEAFF. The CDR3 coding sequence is TGCGCCAGCAGCTTGGTAGAGGGTTATTCTCCTGAAGCTTTCTTT.

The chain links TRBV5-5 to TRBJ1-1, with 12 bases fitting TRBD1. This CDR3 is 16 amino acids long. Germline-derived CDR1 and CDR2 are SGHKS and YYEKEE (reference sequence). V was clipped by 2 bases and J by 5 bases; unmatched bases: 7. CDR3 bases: TGTGCCAGCAGCTTCGGGACAGGGGGCGCAAGGACTGAAGCTTTCTTT. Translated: CASSFGTGGARTEAFF. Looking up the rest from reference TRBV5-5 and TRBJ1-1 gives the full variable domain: DAGVTQSPTHLIKTRGQQVTLRCSPISGHKSVSWYQQVLGQGPQFIFQYYEKEERGRGNFPDRFSARQFPNYSSELNVNALLLGDSALYLCASSFGTGGARTEAFFGQGTRLTVV.

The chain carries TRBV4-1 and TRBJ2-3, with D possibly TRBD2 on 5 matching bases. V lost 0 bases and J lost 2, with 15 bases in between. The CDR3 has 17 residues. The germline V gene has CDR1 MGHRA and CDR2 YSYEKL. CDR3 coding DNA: TGCGCCAGCAGCCAAGATGGGTATGGGAGCACCACAGATACGCAGTATTTT. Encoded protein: CASSQDGYGSTTDTQYF.

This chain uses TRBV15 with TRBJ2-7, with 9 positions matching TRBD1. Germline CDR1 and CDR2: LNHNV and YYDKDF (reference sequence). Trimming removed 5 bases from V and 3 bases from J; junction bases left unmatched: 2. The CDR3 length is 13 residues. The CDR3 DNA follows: TGTGCCACCAGCCGGACAGGGGTCTACGAGCAGTACTTC. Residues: CATSRTGVYEQYF.

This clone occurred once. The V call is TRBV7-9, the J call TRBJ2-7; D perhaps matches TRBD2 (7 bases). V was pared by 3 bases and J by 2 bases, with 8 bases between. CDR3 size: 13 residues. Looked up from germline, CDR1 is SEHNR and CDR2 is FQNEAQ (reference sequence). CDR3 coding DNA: TGTGCCAGCAGCTTGCGGGGGCCCTACGAGCAGTACTTC. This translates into CASSLRGPYEQYF.

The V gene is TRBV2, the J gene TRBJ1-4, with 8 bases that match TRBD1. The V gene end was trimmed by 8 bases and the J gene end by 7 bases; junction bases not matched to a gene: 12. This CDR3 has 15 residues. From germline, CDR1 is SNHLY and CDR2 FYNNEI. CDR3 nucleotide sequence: TGTGCCAGCGGCGGGGCCGACAGGGGTGGTGAAAAACTGTTTTTT. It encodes CASGGADRGGEKLFF.

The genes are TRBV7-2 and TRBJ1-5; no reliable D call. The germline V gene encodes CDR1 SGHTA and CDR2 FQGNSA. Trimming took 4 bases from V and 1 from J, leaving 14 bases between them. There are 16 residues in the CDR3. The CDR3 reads CASSSGIIGSNQPQHF. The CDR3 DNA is TGTGCCAGCAGCTCGGGGATAATAGGGAGCAATCAGCCCCAGCATTTT. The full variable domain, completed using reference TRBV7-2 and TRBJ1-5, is GAGVSQSPSNKVTEKGKDVELRCDPISGHTALYWYRQSLGQGLEFLIYFQGNSAPDKSGLPSDRFSAERTGGSVSTLTIQRTQQEDSAVYLCASSSGIIGSNQPQHFGDGTRLSIL.

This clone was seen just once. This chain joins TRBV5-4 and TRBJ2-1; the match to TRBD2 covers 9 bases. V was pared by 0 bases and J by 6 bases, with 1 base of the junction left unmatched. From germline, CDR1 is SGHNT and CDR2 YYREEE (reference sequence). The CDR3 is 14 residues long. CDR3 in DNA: TGTGCCAGCAGCTTGGGCGGGAGGGTCAATGAGCAGTTCTTC. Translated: CASSLGGRVNEQFF.

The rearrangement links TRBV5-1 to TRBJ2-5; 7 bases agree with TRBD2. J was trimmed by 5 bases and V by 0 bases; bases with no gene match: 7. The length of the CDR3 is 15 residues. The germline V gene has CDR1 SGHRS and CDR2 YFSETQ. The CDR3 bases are TGCGCCAGCAGCTTGGTGAGCGGGGTCGGTGAGACCCAGTACTTC. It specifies CASSLVSGVGETQYF.

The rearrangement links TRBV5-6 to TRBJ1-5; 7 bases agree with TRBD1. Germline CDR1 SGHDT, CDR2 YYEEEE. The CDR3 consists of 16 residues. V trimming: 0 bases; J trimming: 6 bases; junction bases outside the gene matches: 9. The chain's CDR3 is CASSLVAGGSSQPQHF. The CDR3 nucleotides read TGTGCCAGCAGCTTGGTAGCAGGGGGTTCGAGTCAGCCCCAGCATTTT.

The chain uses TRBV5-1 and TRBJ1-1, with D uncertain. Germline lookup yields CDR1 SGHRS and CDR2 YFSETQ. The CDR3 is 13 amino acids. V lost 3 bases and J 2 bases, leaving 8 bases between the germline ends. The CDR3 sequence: CASSSHDNTEAFF. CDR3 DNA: TGCGCCAGCAGCTCACACGATAACACTGAAGCTTTCTTT.

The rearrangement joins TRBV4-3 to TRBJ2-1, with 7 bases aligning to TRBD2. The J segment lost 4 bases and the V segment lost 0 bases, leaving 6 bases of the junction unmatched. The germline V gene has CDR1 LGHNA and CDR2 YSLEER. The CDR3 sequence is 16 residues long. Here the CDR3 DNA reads TGCGCCAGCAGCCAAGATCGTCTAGCGGTTTACAATGAGCAGTTCTTC. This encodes CASSQDRLAVYNEQFF.

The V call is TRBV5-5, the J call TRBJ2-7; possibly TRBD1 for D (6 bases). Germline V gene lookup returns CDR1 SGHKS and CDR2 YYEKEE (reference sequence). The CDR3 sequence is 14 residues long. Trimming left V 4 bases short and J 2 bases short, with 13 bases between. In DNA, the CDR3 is TGTGCCAGCAGCGCCTTACAGGGTCCCTACGAGCAGTACTTC. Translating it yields CASSALQGPYEQYF.

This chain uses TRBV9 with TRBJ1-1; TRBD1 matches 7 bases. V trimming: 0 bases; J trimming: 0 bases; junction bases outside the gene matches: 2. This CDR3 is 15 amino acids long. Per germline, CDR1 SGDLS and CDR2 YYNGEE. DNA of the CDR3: TGTGCCAGCAGCGTAGGGGACAGCATGAACACTGAAGCTTTCTTT. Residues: CASSVGDSMNTEAFF.

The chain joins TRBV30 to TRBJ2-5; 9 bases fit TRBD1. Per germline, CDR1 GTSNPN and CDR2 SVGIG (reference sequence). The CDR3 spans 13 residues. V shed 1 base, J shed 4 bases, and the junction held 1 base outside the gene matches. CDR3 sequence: CAWSGQGGETQYF. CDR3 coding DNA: TGTGCCTGGAGTGGACAGGGGGGAGAGACCCAGTACTTC.

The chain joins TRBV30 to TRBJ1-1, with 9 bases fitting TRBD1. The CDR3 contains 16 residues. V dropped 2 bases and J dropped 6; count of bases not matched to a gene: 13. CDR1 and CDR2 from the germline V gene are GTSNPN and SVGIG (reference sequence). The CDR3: CAWSNRGDRAGSEAFF. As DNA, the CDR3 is TGTGCCTGGAGTAACCGGGGGGACAGGGCTGGATCTGAAGCTTTCTTT.

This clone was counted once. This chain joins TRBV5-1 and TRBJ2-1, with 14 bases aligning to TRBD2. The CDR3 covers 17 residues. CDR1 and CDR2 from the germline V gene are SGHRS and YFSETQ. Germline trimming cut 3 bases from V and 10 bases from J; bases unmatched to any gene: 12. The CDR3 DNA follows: TGCGCCAGCAGCTCCTTCTCGGGACTAGCGGGGGACCCAGAGCAGTTCTTC. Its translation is CASSSFSGLAGDPEQFF.